Described below is a single TCR beta chain sequence and its context. Germline values: CDR1 MNHEY, CDR2 SVGAGI. The V and J ends lost 2 bases and 5 bases, in that order; junction bases with no gene match: 9. The CDR3 covers 16 residues. The sample is drawn from a study of blood T cell repertoires in COVID-19. Study-level information: T cells, B-cell-depleted T cells, or PBMCs provided the cDNA or gDNA that served as material.

In the original analysis: Estimated nucleated cell counts came from reference gene primer amplification. Method: immunoSEQ multiplex PCR; TCRdb's copy keeps in-frame clones and lacks some. V and J calls and clone size are those listed in that table; D and trimming were worked out from the DNA. The table includes tens of thousands of clones, about 90% detected once. The chain carries TRBV6-5 and TRBJ1-1; 9 nucleotides align to TRBD1. This sequence originates from a man between 45 and 60 years old with active COVID-19. Sequenced: peripheral blood. The DNA of the CDR3 is TGTGCCAGCAGTTACGGGGTGAACAGGGGGCATACTGAAGCTTTCTTT. Amino acids: CASSYGVNRGHTEAFF.